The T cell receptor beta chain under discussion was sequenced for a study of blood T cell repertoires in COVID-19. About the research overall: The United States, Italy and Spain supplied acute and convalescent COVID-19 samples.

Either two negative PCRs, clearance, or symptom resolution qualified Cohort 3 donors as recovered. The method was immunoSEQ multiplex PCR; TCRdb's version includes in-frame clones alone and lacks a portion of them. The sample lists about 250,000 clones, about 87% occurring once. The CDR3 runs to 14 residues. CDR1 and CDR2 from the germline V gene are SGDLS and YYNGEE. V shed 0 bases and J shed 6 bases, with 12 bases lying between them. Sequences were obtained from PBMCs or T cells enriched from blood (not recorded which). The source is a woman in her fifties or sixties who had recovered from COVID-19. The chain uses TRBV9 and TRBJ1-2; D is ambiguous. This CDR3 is CASSVAPRRHGYTF. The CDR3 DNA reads TGTGCCAGCAGCGTAGCCCCCCGGCGGCATGGCTACACCTTC.